These T cell receptor beta chains were read from a single sample in a study of cytomegalovirus exposure and HLA in healthy donors. Profiling relied on immunoSEQ multiplex PCR, and the TCRdb table lists in-frame clones only, not all of them. This sample's table has around 140,000 clones. What was sequenced was PBMCs. Receptor source: a woman aged 18-29 years in good health and CMV-seronegative. The CDR3 runs from the conserved cysteine through the conserved F or W. D genes are given only for firm matches.

CASSGGEGLASSGANVLTF | TGTGCCAGTAGCGGGGGTGAGGGGCTGGCGAGCTCTGGGGCCAACGTCCTGACTTTC | TRBJ2-6 | TRBV19 | -
CASSEKGARLTDTQYF | TGCGCCAGCAGCGAAAAGGGGGCTCGCCTCACAGATACGCAGTATTTT | TRBJ2-3 | TRBV4-3 | TRBD1
CASNTRGTQMNTEAFF | TGTGCCAGCAACACCCGCGGGACTCAGATGAACACTGAAGCTTTCTTT | TRBJ1-1 | TRBV2 | -
CASSSVPGQGSQPQHF | TGTGCCAGCAGTTCCGTACCGGGACAGGGTAGTCAGCCCCAGCATTTT | TRBJ1-5 | TRBV6-5 | TRBD1
CASSNGGEQFF | TGTGCCAGTAGTAACGGGGGTGAGCAGTTCTTC | TRBJ2-1 | TRBV19 | -
CASSRTGQFF | TGTGCCAGCAGTAGGACAGGGCAGTTCTTC | TRBJ2-1 | TRBV2 | TRBD1
CASSGQGPEAFF | TGTGCCAGCAGCGGCCAGGGGCCAGAAGCTTTCTTT | TRBJ1-1 | TRBV9 | -
CAIHRGPYYGYTF | TGCGCGATTCACAGGGGCCCCTACTATGGCTACACCTTC | TRBJ1-2 | TRBV10-2 | TRBD1
CASSLTQAGANVLTF | TGTGCCAGCAGCCTTACCCAGGCTGGGGCCAACGTCCTGACTTTC | TRBJ2-6 | TRBV6-5 | -
CASSLVGGGNIQYF | TGCGCCAGCAGCTTGGTAGGGGGGGGAAACATTCAGTACTTC | TRBJ2-4 | TRBV5-1 | -
CASSADRPPDTQYF | TGTGCCAGCAGCGCGGACAGGCCGCCGGATACGCAGTATTTT | TRBJ2-3 | TRBV7-2 | TRBD1
CASSPGQGGYGYTF | TGTGCCAGCAGCCCTGGACAGGGAGGATATGGCTACACCTTC | TRBJ1-2 | TRBV7-9 | TRBD1
CGLEEGAGYGYTF | TGTGGATTGGAGGAGGGGGCTGGCTATGGCTACACCTTC | TRBJ1-2 | TRBV7-9 | TRBD1
CASSIDEEGTKQF | TGTGCCAGTAGTATAGATGAGGAGGGGACCAAGCAATTC | TRBJ1-2 | TRBV19 | -
CASKQGRGPDEAFF | TGTGCCAGCAAGCAAGGAAGGGGGCCCGACGAAGCTTTCTTT | TRBJ1-1 | TRBV6-1 | TRBD1
CASSLAGGRTDTQYF | TGTGCCAGCAGCTTGGCTGGCGGGAGAACAGATACGCAGTATTTT | TRBJ2-3 | TRBV5-4 | TRBD2
CASSVVSDRGWTGELFF | TGTGCCAGCAGCGTAGTTTCAGACAGGGGGTGGACCGGGGAGCTGTTTTTT | TRBJ2-2 | TRBV9 | TRBD1
CASTRTGLNTEAFF | TGTGCCAGCACCAGGACAGGACTGAACACTGAAGCTTTCTTT | TRBJ1-1 | TRBV6-5 | TRBD1
CASSQAQVPNQPQHF | TGCGCCAGCAGCCAAGCACAGGTCCCCAATCAGCCCCAGCATTTT | TRBJ1-5 | TRBV4-1 | -
CALGERGQGYTF | TGTGCCTTAGGGGAGAGGGGGCAGGGCTACACCTTC | TRBJ1-2 | TRBV30 | TRBD1
CASSHSPRPYNEQFF | TGTGCCAGCAGCCACAGTCCCAGGCCTTACAATGAGCAGTTCTTC | TRBJ2-1 | TRBV28 | -
CASSLGGRGTGNKTF | TGTGCCAGCAGCTTGGGTGGACGTGGGACAGGGAATAAGACTTTC | TRBJ2-6 | TRBV5-4 | TRBD1
CASRTGVDNSPLHF | TGTGCCAGCAGGACAGGGGTGGACAATTCACCCCTCCACTTT | TRBJ1-6 | TRBV2 | TRBD1
CASSSLGGGTGELFF | TGTGCCAGCAGCTCCCTCGGGGGGGGCACCGGGGAGCTGTTTTTT | TRBJ2-2 | TRBV7-2 | TRBD2
CASSNRGSDYGYTF | TGTGCCAGTAGCAACAGGGGTTCGGACTATGGCTACACCTTC | TRBJ1-2 | TRBV19 | TRBD1
CAISPLLAGEETQYF | TGTGCCATCAGCCCCTTACTAGCGGGAGAAGAGACCCAGTACTTC | TRBJ2-5 | TRBV10-3 | TRBD2
CASSPDIKDPQHF | TGTGCCAGCTCACCAGACATCAAAGACCCCCAGCATTTT | TRBJ1-5 | TRBV18 | -
CAGIRDRGYEQYF | TGTGCCGGAATACGGGACAGGGGTTACGAGCAGTACTTC | TRBJ2-7 | TRBV30 | TRBD1
CASSQDDEGWQETQYF | TGCGCCAGCAGCCAAGATGACGAGGGTTGGCAAGAGACCCAGTACTTC | TRBJ2-5 | TRBV4-1 | -
CASNRPGGDTQYF | TGTGCCAGCAATCGCCCCGGGGGAGATACGCAGTATTTT | TRBJ2-3 | TRBV25-1 | -
CAWRGMEDRGVFGPYNEQFF | TGTGCCTGGAGAGGTATGGAGGACAGGGGAGTTTTTGGCCCTTACAATGAGCAGTTCTTC | TRBJ2-1 | TRBV30 | TRBD1
CASSLKDRGGYGYTF | TGTGCCAGCAGCTTAAAGGACAGGGGTGGTTATGGCTACACCTTC | TRBJ1-2 | TRBV5-6 | TRBD1
CASSTDISGNTIYF | TGTGCCAGCTCAACGGACATCTCTGGAAACACCATATATTTT | TRBJ1-3 | TRBV18 | -
CAISESRWEQYF | TGTGCCATCAGTGAGTCGAGGTGGGAGCAGTACTTC | TRBJ2-7 | TRBV10-3 | -
CASSVGGSTYEQYF | TGTGCCAGCAGCGTAGGGGGATCCACCTACGAGCAGTACTTC | TRBJ2-7 | TRBV6-1 | -
CASSLLGREQFF | TGTGCCAGCAGTTTACTAGGGAGGGAGCAGTTCTTC | TRBJ2-1 | TRBV7-2 | -